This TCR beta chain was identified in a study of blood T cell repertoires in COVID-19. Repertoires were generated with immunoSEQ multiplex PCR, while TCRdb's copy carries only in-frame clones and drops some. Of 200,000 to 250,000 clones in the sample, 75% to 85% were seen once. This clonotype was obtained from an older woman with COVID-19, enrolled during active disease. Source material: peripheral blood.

The DNA for the CDR3 is TGCGCCAGCAGCTTGGCACTAGCGGGAGAAACCGGGGAGCTGTTTTTT. It is translated as CASSLALAGETGELFF. This chain connects TRBV5-1 to TRBJ2-2; 11 nucleotides align to TRBD2. There are 16 residues in the CDR3. The ends lost 0 bases at V and 5 bases at J; junction bases unmatched: 3. Per germline, CDR1 SGHRS and CDR2 YFSETQ. Full variable domain (rest looked up from reference TRBV5-1 and TRBJ2-2): KAGVTQTPRYLIKTRGQQVTLSCSPISGHRSVSWYQQTPGQGLQFLFEYFSETQRNKGNFPGRFSGRQFSNSRSEMNVSTLELGDSALYLCASSLALAGETGELFFGEGSRLTVL.